What follows is one T cell receptor (beta chain) and its context. Its antigen remains unknown. The data are from a study of monozygotic twins with inflammatory bowel disease. Overall study results and limits: People with IBD had fewer clonotypes in common with others than healthy twins did, especially with disease activity.

Every sample had its cDNA made across eight separate reactions. UMIs containing a 6-nucleotide sample barcode were added via template switching. TCRdb reprocessed the 5' RACE reads, keeping one entry per CDR3 protein, no DNA. The sample's table shows under 200,000 distinct CDR3 sequences. Germline values: CDR1 SGHRS, CDR2 YFSETQ. The CDR3 extends over 16 amino acids. Input material: blood. This receptor was obtained from a human donor with ulcerative colitis or Crohn's disease, or a healthy co-twin of an affected twin (not recorded which). J is TRBJ2-7 and V is TRBV5-1; with no DNA, the TCRdb D assignment of TRBD2 cannot be verified. CDR3 protein: CASSSAVVAGRYEQYF. The complete variable domain, with remaining parts taken from reference TRBV5-1 and TRBJ2-7, reads KAGVTQTPRYLIKTRGQQVTLSCSPISGHRSVSWYQQTPGQGLQFLFEYFSETQRNKGNFPGRFSGRQFSNSRSEMNVSTLELGDSALYLCASSSAVVAGRYEQYFGPGTRLTVT.